The source of this T cell receptor beta chain is a study of blood T cell repertoires in COVID-19. Sequencing used immunoSEQ multiplex PCR; TCRdb keeps in-frame clones, though not all of them. The table shows under 70,000 clones, with about 90% occurring only once. This CDR3 contains 14 residues. CDR1 is LGHDT and CDR2 is YNNKEL in the germline V gene (reference sequence). The germline V and J ends were trimmed by 5 bases and 3 bases, with 13 bases remaining between them. Sequencing was carried out using peripheral blood. This chain uses TRBV3-1 (or the pseudogene TRBV3-2) with TRBJ2-5; TRBD2 is a possible D gene (5 bases). This sequence originates from a man between 60 and 70 years old with active COVID-19. CDR3 nucleotides: TGTGCCAGCAGCAGTCCGACTATTAAAGAGACCCAGTACTTC. It is translated as CASSSPTIKETQYF.